This T cell receptor (beta chain) comes out of a study of shared clonotypes between healthy human individuals. Execution of the assay was at deep level. TCRdb keeps only in-frame clones here, not all; method: immunoSEQ multiplex PCR. The profile shows around 720,000 clones, around three quarters of them singletons. The CDR3 is 12 amino acids. V lost 4 bases and J 8 bases, leaving 9 bases between the germline ends. Germline assignment: CDR1 SGHRS and CDR2 YFSETQ. A word on this clone: The antigen is unknown.

Study observations and caveats: In general, naive subsets displayed greater estimated richness than memory subsets did. It was the non-shared clonotypes that had lower generation probabilities than clonotypes shared by all four donors.

Splitting of CD4+ cells produced CD45RA+ naive and CD45RA-negative memory subsets. V is TRBV5-1 and J is TRBJ2-2; D call uncertain. This TCR was sampled from a woman between 25 and 40 years old in good health. Sequencing input: memory CD4+ T cells sorted from blood. The subset here: CD45RA-negative fraction. CDR3 in DNA: TGCGCCAGCAGCGTTAGCTGGGGGGAGCTGTTTTTT. It yields the protein CASSVSWGELFF.